The 6 T cell receptor beta chains reported below all come from one sample, sequenced in a study of blood T cell repertoires in COVID-19. Produced via immunoSEQ multiplex PCR; TCRdb's table is partial and in-frame only. The sample contains 150,000 to 200,000 clones, around 94% of which appear only once. The specimen was peripheral blood. The receptors derive from a man aged 25 to 40 with COVID-19, enrolled during active disease.

The V call is TRBV10-3, the J call TRBJ1-4; no reliable D call. Germline values: CDR1 ENHRY, CDR2 SYGVKD. The CDR3 is 14 residues long. Between the trimmed V and J ends, which lost 1 base and 7 bases, there was a span of 10 bases. The CDR3 DNA reads as TGTGCCATCAGTGAGTGGCAGTCGGGTGAAAAACTGTTTTTT. This codes for CAISEWQSGEKLFF.

The CDR3 DNA follows: TGTGCCAGCATCCCCGTCTCTGGACATTTCTACAATGAGCAGTTCTTC. It yields the protein CASIPVSGHFYNEQFF. The chain carries TRBV21-1 and TRBJ2-1; the DNA was not used to check the table's D call, TRBD1. TRBV21-1 is a pseudogene locus. CDR3 size: 16 residues.

The chain uses TRBV5-1 and TRBJ1-1; D unresolved. Trimming cost V 4 bases and J 4 bases, with 14 bases left between them. This CDR3 contains 14 residues. Germline loops: CDR1 SGHRS, CDR2 YFSETQ. Written as DNA, the CDR3 is TGCGCCAGCAGCGGCGGGTCTGGTGGCACTGAAGCTTTCTTT. Encoded protein: CASSGGSGGTEAFF.

The V call is TRBV19, the J call TRBJ1-4; TRBD1 matches 10 bases. J was trimmed by 8 bases and V by 6 bases; bases with no gene match: 6. This CDR3 is 14 amino acids long. Germline lookup yields CDR1 LNHDA and CDR2 SQIVND (reference sequence). CDR3: CASSPWTGGEKLFF. CDR3 bases: TGTGCCAGTAGCCCATGGACAGGGGGAGAAAAACTGTTTTTT.

V and J are TRBV6-1 and TRBJ2-7; tentatively, D is TRBD1 (5 bases). The CDR3 extends over 14 amino acids. V lost 1 base, J lost 2 bases, and 9 bases lay in between. Looked up from germline, CDR1 is MNHNS and CDR2 is SASEGT. CDR3 coding DNA: TGTGCCAGCAGTGAAGTTGGCAGGGCCTACGAGCAGTACTTC. It encodes CASSEVGRAYEQYF.

This clone was seen a handful of times. This rearrangement joins TRBV4-1 to TRBJ2-2; a weak D match, TRBD2 (6 bases). V lost 1 base, J lost 4 bases, and 10 bases lay in between. Germline CDR1 reads MGHRA; CDR2 reads YSYEKL. There are 15 residues in the CDR3. CDR3: CASSQVRRGTGELFF. The CDR3 bases are TGCGCCAGCAGCCAAGTGCGGAGGGGCACCGGGGAGCTGTTTTTT.